The T cell receptor (beta chain) under discussion was sequenced for a study of tissue T cells after allogeneic stem cell transplantation. Study outcomes and limitations: Motif-based clustering found tissue-specific repertoire signatures shared across patients, though few clones were shared. The patient cohort was small and clinically heterogeneous, with limited sampling depth. Anatomically similar tissues had similar TCR repertoires within each patient. Which tissue TCRs were alloreactive or antigen-specific was not determined. Some clones might be persisting host cells.

As concerns this clone: Its antigen is not known. Mouse germline and gene names are used. The read stops 1 residue short of the end of the CDR3; the missing end is completed from the germline J gene.

Produced via immunoSEQ multiplex PCR; TCRdb's table is partial and in-frame only. This sample has approximately 17,000 clones; 55% to 75% occur once, and the top ten carry around 0.93%. Trimming removed 5 bases from V and 0 bases from J, with 6 bases in between. The CDR3 runs 13 residues. Germline V CDR1 and CDR2: NNHDY, SYVADS. The sequenced sample consisted of spleen. The origin of this receptor is a female BALB/c mouse in good health. MHC haplotype here: H2-d. The V and J genes are TRBV13-3 and TRBJ1-3, with no clear D. CDR3 DNA, as far as it was read: TGTGCCAGCAGACAGTTTTCTGGAAATACGCTCTAT. This codes for CASRQFSGNTLY. The whole CDR3 sequence is CASRQFSGNTLYF. Looking up the rest from reference TRBV13-3 and TRBJ1-3 gives the full variable domain: EAAVTQSPRSKVAVTGGKVTLSCHQTNNHDYMYWYRQDTGHGLRLIHYSYVADSTEKGDIPDGYKASRPSQENFSLILELASLSQTAVYFCASRQFSGNTLYFGEGSRLIVV.